This is a list of T cell receptor beta chains from one sample in a study of cytomegalovirus exposure and HLA in healthy donors. Produced via immunoSEQ multiplex PCR; TCRdb's table is partial and in-frame only. There are 70,000 to 75,000 clones in the sample; 94% occur only once, and about 0.93% lies in the top ten. Sequenced sample: PBMCs. The receptors here all came from a woman between 18 and 29 years old in good health and CMV-seronegative. Both conserved end residues are part of each CDR3. The D gene is left open where the match is weak. Not all rows give a size; the values are once, few, many and, for expanded clones, a class.

clone size	V gene	J gene	D gene	CDR3 protein	CDR3 DNA
-	TRBV28	TRBJ2-7	-	CASSLRDITTYEQYF	TGTGCCAGCAGCCTCCGGGACATTACTACCTACGAGCAGTACTTC
once	TRBV4-2	TRBJ2-7	TRBD1	CASSPTQGEPLSYEQYF	TGTGCCAGCAGCCCTACCCAGGGGGAGCCACTCTCCTACGAGCAGTACTTC
-	TRBV10-3	TRBJ2-7	TRBD2	CAISEQMGTSRQYF	TGTGCCATCAGTGAGCAGATGGGGACTAGTCGGCAGTACTTC
-	TRBV2	TRBJ1-5	TRBD1	CASSHSSDRAQQPQHF	TGTGCCAGCAGTCACTCCTCGGACAGGGCACAGCAGCCCCAGCATTTT
-	TRBV2	TRBJ1-1	-	CASSRGLTEAFF	TGTGCCAGCAGTCGAGGGTTGACTGAAGCTTTCTTT
once	TRBV10-1	TRBJ2-3	-	CASSDFRRDNTDTQYF	TGCGCCAGCAGTGATTTCAGGAGGGATAACACAGATACGCAGTATTTT
-	TRBV19	TRBJ2-1	TRBD1	CASSRTGGFSYNEQFF	TGTGCCAGTAGCCGAACAGGGGGCTTTTCCTACAATGAGCAGTTCTTC
-	TRBV12-5	TRBJ1-2	-	CASGLWQGNYGYTF	TGTGCTAGTGGTTTGTGGCAGGGGAACTATGGCTACACCTTC
-	TRBV5-1	TRBJ2-5	-	CASSLGRGDGETQYF	TGCGCCAGCAGCTTGGGCAGGGGTGATGGGGAGACCCAGTACTTC
-	TRBV18	TRBJ1-5	TRBD1	CASSLMTGSGQPQHF	TGTGCCAGCTCCCTAATGACAGGGAGCGGTCAGCCCCAGCATTTT
-	TRBV4-1	TRBJ1-4	-	CASSQPPQGGKLFF	TGCGCCAGCAGCCAACCTCCTCAGGGTGGAAAACTGTTTTTT
-	TRBV27	TRBJ1-5	-	CASSLQFNQPQHF	TGTGCCAGCAGTTTACAGTTCAATCAGCCCCAGCATTTT
-	TRBV6-5	TRBJ1-2	-	CASSYSTGGGYTF	TGTGCCAGCAGTTACTCGACGGGAGGAGGCTACACCTTC
-	TRBV19	TRBJ2-3	TRBD2	CASFSGGNPDTQYF	TGTGCCAGCTTTAGCGGGGGGAACCCAGATACGCAGTATTTT
-	TRBV5-1	TRBJ2-7	-	CASSSGDSYEQYF	TGCGCCAGCAGTTCAGGGGACTCCTACGAGCAGTACTTC
once	TRBV14	TRBJ2-7	-	CASSGLGQAPNWIPYEQYF	TGTGCCAGCAGCGGATTGGGCCAGGCGCCTAACTGGATCCCCTACGAGCAGTACTTC
-	TRBV19	TRBJ1-5	-	CASARGTNGNQPQHF	TGTGCCAGTGCTAGGGGAACCAATGGCAATCAGCCCCAGCATTTT
-	TRBV29-1	TRBJ1-2	-	CSVEVRDGPMGGYGYTF	TGCAGCGTTGAAGTCCGGGACGGACCAATGGGGGGCTATGGCTACACCTTC
-	TRBV21-1	TRBJ2-2	-	CASSKGSGQGRTGELFF	TGTGCCAGCAGCAAAGGCTCCGGACAGGGGAGGACCGGGGAGCTGTTTTTT
-	TRBV9	TRBJ2-5	TRBD1	CASSVGETGWETQYF	TGTGCCAGCAGCGTAGGGGAGACAGGGTGGGAGACCCAGTACTTC
once	TRBV4-2	TRBJ2-2	-	CASSQEEGHGELFF	TGTGCCAGCAGCCAGGAGGAGGGGCACGGGGAGCTGTTTTTT
-	TRBV27	TRBJ2-3	-	CASSPGLLTDTQYF	TGTGCCAGCAGTCCGGGACTGCTCACAGATACGCAGTATTTT
-	TRBV9	TRBJ1-5	-	CASSEGGGNQPQHF	TGTGCCAGCAGCGAGGGAGGGGGCAATCAGCCCCAGCATTTT
-	TRBV7-2	TRBJ2-1	TRBD2	CASSFSLAGGVYNEQFF	TGTGCCAGCAGCTTTTCACTAGCGGGAGGGGTCTACAATGAGCAGTTCTTC
-	TRBV29-1	TRBJ2-7	-	CSVVRGRGYEQYF	TGCAGCGTTGTAAGGGGCCGAGGCTACGAGCAGTACTTC
-	TRBV19	TRBJ2-5	TRBD1	CASSPRRDRGRGGETQYF	TGTGCCAGTAGTCCGCGCCGGGACAGGGGGCGAGGTGGAGAGACCCAGTACTTC
-	TRBV7-2	TRBJ2-7	TRBD1	CASSFTGTGTYEQYF	TGTGCCAGCAGCTTTACCGGGACAGGCACCTACGAGCAGTACTTC
once	TRBV4-2	TRBJ2-7	TRBD1	CASSQDETGGSYEQYF	TGTGCCAGCAGCCAAGATGAAACAGGGGGCTCCTACGAGCAGTACTTC
-	TRBV14	TRBJ2-4	TRBD1	CASSQRTGKGNIQYF	TGTGCCAGCAGCCAGCGGACAGGGAAGGGAAACATTCAGTACTTC
few	TRBV6-4	TRBJ1-2	TRBD1	CASSDQGTDF	TGTGCCAGCAGTGACCAGGGGACAGACTTC
-	TRBV7-2	TRBJ2-3	TRBD2	CASSLRGDLSADTQYF	TGTGCCAGCAGCTTACGGGGGGATTTAAGCGCAGATACGCAGTATTTT